This is a list of T cell receptor beta chains from one sample in a study of T-cell reconstitution after alpha-beta-depleted transplantation in children. TCRdb reprocessed the PCR reads via MiXCR and lists one record per CDR3 protein. This table has around 450,000 distinct CDR3 sequences, about 10% appearing once. Sequencing used PBMCs, obtained before TCRalphabeta/CD19-depleted stem cell transplant. All receptors derive from a child aged 2 to 10 with inherited bone marrow failure, due to receive a stem cell transplant. The conserved cysteine and the conserved F or W are not part of the CDR3 here.

>TRBV2
AISENPGGLAGMYEQY
>TRBV4-2
ASSQEAGWSTGELF
>TRBV6-5
ASSLGLAEHSYEQY
>TRBV28
ASYGSGITYEQY
>TRBV6-5
ASSYSPVIPQY
>TRBV24-1
ATSDPGLAGQYNEQF
>TRBV4-3
ASSQEYSYEQY
>TRBV24-1
ATSAPENSGETQY
>TRBV11-2
ASSFGSQLF
>TRBV11-2
ASSPTTQDTQY
>TRBV7-2
ASSILTVSSGNTIY
>TRBV7-7
ASSLSGPAYEQY
>TRBV27
ASSSNPPLAGGLTDTQY
>TRBV15
ATAVGRFYEQY
>TRBV5-1
ASSLGFAGRRSEAF
>TRBV24-1
ATSDSRDVHNEQF
>TRBV12-3/TRBV12-4
ASRQTGNNEQF
>TRBV12-3/TRBV12-4
ASSLSPGTSGQETQY
>TRBV29-1
SVEGGGGQPQH
>TRBV12-3/TRBV12-4
ASSSTGENIQY
>TRBV27
ASSPPIWTSGAYNEQF
>TRBV4-1
ASSQDGPRANQPQH
>TRBV27
ASSRFQFHTEAF
>TRBV15
ATSRDWRGTSTNEQF
>TRBV5-1
ASRLADNTEAF
>TRBV5-4
ASSTGADTQY
>TRBV15
DTSSQVFDYGYT
>TRBV10-3
AISEPSRWESPYEQY
>TRBV29-1
SVLRPGIEDIQY
>TRBV5-6
ASSFVAGGLLETQY
>TRBV20-1
SARAGQRRDTQY
>TRBV7-9
ASSFSRDQPQH
>TRBV15
ATSRDRTDQPQH
>TRBV4-3
ASSQDPKYPQY
>TRBV2
ASSGTSGDGF
>TRBV28
ASQSQGWETQY
>TRBV4-1
ASSRQYGRGYNEQF
>TRBV5-1
ASSRGSGGRGNEQF
>TRBV12-3/TRBV12-4
ASSLLSSSSYNSPLH
>TRBV20-1
SARVDGTYEQY
>TRBV27
ASCPLAGVPYEQY
>TRBV11-1
ASNLGAWTGDFDEQY
>TRBV4-3
ASSRGIGVNEQF
>TRBV20-1
SAGSFRGDTIY
>TRBV30
AWSDPGQGDYNEQF
>TRBV29-1
SVPPIGRETYNEQF
>TRBV5-6
ASSLGPLNTEAF
>TRBV7-9
ASSPPRVADTQY
>TRBV5-1
ASRQMNTEAF
>TRBV11-2
ASVLSVGANEQY
>TRBV11-2
ASSFGVAPRGTDTQY
>TRBV5-1
ASSLVAGGHNEQF
>TRBV7-2
ASSLVTYEQY
>TRBV7-9
ASSLGLSDEQY
>TRBV28
ASQDRPYEQY
>TRBV4-1
ASSQTAIGTGRGEQY
>TRBV20-1
SARRSMYTEAF
>TRBV9
ASSVEGGYPMGEQF
>TRBV7-2
ASSPRLSGSEAF